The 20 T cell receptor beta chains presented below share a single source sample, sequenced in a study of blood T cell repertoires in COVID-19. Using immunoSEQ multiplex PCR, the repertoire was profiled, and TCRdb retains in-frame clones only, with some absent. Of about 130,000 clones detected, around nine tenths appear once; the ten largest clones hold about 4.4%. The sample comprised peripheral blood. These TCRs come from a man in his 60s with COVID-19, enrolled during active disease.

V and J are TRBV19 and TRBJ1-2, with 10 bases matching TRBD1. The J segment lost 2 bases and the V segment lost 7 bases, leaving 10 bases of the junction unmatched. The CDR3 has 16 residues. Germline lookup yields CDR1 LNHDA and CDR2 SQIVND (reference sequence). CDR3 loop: CASNSPRQGANYGYTF. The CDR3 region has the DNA TGTGCCAGTAACTCACCCAGACAGGGGGCGAACTATGGCTACACCTTC. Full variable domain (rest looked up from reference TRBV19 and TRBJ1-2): DGGITQSPKYLFRKEGQNVTLSCEQNLNHDAMYWYRQDPGQGLRLIYYSQIVNDFQKGDIAEGYSVSREKKESFPLTVTSAQKNPTAFYLCASNSPRQGANYGYTFGSGTRLTVV.

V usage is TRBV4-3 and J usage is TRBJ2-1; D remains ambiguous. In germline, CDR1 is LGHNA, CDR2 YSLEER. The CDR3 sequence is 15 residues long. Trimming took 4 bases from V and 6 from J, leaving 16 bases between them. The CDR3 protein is CASSPAAIAVNEQFF. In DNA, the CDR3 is TGCGCCAGCAGCCCCGCGGCGATCGCAGTCAATGAGCAGTTCTTC.

CDR3 residues: CASSLSGTGGGTEAFF. CDR3 DNA sequence: TGCGCCAGCAGCCTGTCCGGGACAGGGGGGGGGACTGAAGCTTTCTTT. This chain uses TRBV5-1 with TRBJ1-1; 11 bases are a match to TRBD1. CDR3 size: 16 residues. The germline CDR1 and CDR2 sequences are SGHRS and YFSETQ. Trimming removed 4 bases from V and 5 bases from J; junction bases left unmatched: 10.

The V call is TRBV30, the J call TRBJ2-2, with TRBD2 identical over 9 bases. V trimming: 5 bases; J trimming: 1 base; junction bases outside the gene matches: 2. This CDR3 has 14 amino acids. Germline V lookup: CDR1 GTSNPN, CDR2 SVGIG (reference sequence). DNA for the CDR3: TGTGCCTGGTCTAGCGGGATGAACACCGGGGAGCTGTTTTTT. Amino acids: CAWSSGMNTGELFF.

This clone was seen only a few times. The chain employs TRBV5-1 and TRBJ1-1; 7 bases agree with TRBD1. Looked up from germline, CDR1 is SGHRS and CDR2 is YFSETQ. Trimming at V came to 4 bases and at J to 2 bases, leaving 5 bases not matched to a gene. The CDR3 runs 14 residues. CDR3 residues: CASSVGTANTEAFF. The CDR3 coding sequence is TGCGCCAGCAGCGTCGGGACAGCCAACACTGAAGCTTTCTTT.

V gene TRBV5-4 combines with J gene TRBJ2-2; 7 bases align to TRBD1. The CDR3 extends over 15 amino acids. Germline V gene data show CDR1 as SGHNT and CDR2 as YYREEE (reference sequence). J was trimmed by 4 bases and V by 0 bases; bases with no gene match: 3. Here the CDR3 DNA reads TGTGCCAGCAGCTTGGGACAGGGACCCACCGGGGAGCTGTTTTTT. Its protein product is CASSLGQGPTGELFF.

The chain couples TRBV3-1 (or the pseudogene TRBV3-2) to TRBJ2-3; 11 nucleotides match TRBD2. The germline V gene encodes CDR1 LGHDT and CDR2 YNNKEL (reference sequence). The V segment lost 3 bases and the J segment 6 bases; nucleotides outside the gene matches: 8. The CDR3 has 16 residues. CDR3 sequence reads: CASSQLASGGLDTQYF. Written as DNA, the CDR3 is TGTGCCAGCAGCCAGCTGGCTAGCGGGGGGCTGGATACGCAGTATTTT.

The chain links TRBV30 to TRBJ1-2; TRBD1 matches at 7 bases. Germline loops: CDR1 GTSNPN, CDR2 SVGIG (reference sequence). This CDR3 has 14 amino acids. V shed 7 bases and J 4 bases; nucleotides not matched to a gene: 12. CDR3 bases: TGTGCCTCGTGGGGCCAGGGGGTAGCCTATGGCTACACCTTC. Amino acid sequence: CASWGQGVAYGYTF.

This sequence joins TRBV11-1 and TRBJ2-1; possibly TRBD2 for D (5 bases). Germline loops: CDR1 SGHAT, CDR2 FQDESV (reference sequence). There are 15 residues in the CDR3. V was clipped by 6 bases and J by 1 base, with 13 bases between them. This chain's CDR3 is CASRPDSGSYNEQFF. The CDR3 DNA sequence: TGTGCCAGCAGACCAGACTCGGGGTCCTACAATGAGCAGTTCTTC.

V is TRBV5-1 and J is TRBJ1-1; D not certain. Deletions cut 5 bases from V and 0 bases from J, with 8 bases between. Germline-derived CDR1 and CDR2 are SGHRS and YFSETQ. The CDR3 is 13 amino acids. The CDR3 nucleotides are TGCGCCAGCAGTCAGGTCATGAACACTGAAGCTTTCTTT. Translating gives CASSQVMNTEAFF.

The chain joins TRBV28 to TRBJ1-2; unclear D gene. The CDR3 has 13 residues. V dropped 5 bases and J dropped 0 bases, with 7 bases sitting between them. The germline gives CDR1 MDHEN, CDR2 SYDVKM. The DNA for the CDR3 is TGTGCCAGCAGTATTCCAGCTAACTATGGCTACACCTTC. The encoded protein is CASSIPANYGYTF.

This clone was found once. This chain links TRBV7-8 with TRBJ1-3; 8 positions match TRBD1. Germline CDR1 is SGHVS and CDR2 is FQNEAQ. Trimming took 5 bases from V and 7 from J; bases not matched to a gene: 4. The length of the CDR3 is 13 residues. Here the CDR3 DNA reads TGTGCCAGCAGCACAGGGGACAGGAACACCATATATTTT. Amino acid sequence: CASSTGDRNTIYF.

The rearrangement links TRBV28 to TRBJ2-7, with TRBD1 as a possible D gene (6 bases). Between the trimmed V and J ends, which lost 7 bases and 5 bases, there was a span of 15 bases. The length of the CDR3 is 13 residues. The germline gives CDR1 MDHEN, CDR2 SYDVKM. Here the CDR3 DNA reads TGTGCCAGCACCCACCAGGGGCTACACGAGCAGTACTTC. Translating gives CASTHQGLHEQYF.

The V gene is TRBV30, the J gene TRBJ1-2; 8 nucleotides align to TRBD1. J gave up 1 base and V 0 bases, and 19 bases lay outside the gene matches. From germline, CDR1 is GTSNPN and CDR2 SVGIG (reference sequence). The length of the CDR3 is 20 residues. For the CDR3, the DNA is TGTGCCTGGAGTGTACGAAACTTTGGACAGGGTGGGGGGTATAACTATGGCTACACCTTC. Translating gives CAWSVRNFGQGGGYNYGYTF.

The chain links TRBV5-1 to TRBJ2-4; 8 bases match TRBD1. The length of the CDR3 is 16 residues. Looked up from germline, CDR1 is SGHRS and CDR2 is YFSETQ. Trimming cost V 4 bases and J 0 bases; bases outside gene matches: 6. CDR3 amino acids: CASSIGQGLAKNIQYF. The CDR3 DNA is TGCGCCAGCAGCATCGGACAGGGTCTAGCCAAAAACATTCAGTACTTC.

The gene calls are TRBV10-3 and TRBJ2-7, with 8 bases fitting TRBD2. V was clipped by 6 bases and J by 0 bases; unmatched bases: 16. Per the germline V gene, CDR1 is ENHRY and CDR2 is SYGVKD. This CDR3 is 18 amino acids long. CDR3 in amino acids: CAISGSGTLPSTSYEQYF. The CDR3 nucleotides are TGTGCCATCAGCGGTAGCGGGACCCTCCCTTCTACCTCCTACGAGCAGTACTTC.

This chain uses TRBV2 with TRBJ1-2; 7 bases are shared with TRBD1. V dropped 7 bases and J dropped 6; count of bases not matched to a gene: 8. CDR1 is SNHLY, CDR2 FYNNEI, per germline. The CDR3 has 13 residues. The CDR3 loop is CASTPTGRNGYTF. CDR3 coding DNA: TGTGCCAGCACCCCGACAGGGAGAAATGGCTACACCTTC.

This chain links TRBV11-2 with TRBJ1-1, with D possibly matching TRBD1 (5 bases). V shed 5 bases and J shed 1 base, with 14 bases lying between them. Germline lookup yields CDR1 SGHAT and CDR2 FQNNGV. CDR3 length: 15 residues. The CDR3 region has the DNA TGTGCCAGCAGCGCTAGGGGAGGATCGAACACTGAAGCTTTCTTT. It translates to CASSARGGSNTEAFF.

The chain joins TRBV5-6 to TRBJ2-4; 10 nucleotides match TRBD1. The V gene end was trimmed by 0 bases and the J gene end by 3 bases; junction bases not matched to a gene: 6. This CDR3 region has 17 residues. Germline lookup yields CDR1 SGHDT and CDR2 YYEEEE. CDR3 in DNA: TGTGCCAGCAGCTTGGTAGGGACAGGGGCGAGCAAAAACATTCAGTACTTC. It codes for CASSLVGTGASKNIQYF.

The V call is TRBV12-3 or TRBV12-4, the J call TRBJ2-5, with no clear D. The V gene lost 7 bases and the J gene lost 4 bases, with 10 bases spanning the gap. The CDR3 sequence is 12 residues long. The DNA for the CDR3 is TGTGCCAGCAATGAGTATGGAGAGACCCAGTACTTC. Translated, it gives CASNEYGETQYF.